This T cell receptor beta chain comes out of a study of blood T cell repertoires in COVID-19 (dated by TCRdb to the early 2020s). For context, the study as a whole: Samples covering the acute and convalescent phases of COVID-19 were provided by collaborators in the United States, Italy and Spain. The material from the prospective study consisted of cDNA or gDNA derived from T cells, B-cell-depleted T cells, or PBMCs. Deeply sampled blood TCRbeta repertoires from subjects exposed to, actively infected with, or recovered from COVID-19 were included in the dataset. The repertoires were made available in a free public database intended to serve as a resource for research on the immune response to SARS-CoV-2. The samples were drawn from the first 160 participants of the ongoing ImmuneRACE study and from 1,254 subjects provided by 6 global collaborators. Nearly every sample came with metadata listing a de-identified subject ID, COVID-19 status, age in years and sex. Where HLA class I and class II types were available, the types were taken from metadata supplied by the sample provider, not from assay-based typing. What the study reported, not specific to this receptor: The amount of clinical and demographic metadata varied by source and participant and was provided uncurated.

From a lookup of the germline V gene, CDR1 and CDR2 are SGHRS and YFSETQ. The CDR3 spans 13 residues, from the cysteine through the phenylalanine. Of the read, only the CDR3 DNA is kept; its 39 bases are in frame from base 1. Trimming removed 2 bases from V and 5 bases from J; the gene matches leave 3 bases unexplained. On this clone: This clone's antigen is unknown. One base away there is no much larger clone; base qualities are not given. At the DNA level, this CDR3 is encoded by other sequences in the same sample as well.

Samples from volunteer blood donors who had recovered from COVID-19 were contributed by a second Seattle source. The collaborating institutions used their own protocols to collect whole blood in K2EDTA tubes. For TCRbeta analysis, collaborator samples were shipped as frozen whole blood, as isolated PBMCs, or as DNA extracted from either sample type. TCRbeta CDR3 regions were amplified from genomic DNA using the immunoSEQ Assay, a bias-controlled multiplex PCR. As for the original processing: Within the assay, amplification of reference gene primers was used to estimate how many nucleated cells each sample contained. To quantify the absolute abundance of each unique TCRbeta CDR3 rearrangement, sequence reads were collapsed and filtered. For each sample, productive Simpson clonality was calculated as the square root of Simpson's diversity index over productive rearrangements. The source is immuneACCESS, and TCRdb retained only in-frame sequences with V and J called. Part of the clones is not carried over; for the studies checked, unresolved V genes explain less than half of this, and the remainder is unexplained. V and J calls and clone size are given by that table; D and trimming were obtained from the DNA. The sample table records approximately 130,000 clones; roughly 86% of these occur just once. The ten most abundant clones make up about 17% of the sample.

The origin of this receptor is a woman aged 50 to 60 who had recovered from COVID-19. The chain joins TRBV5-1 to TRBJ2-5; the junction holds 7 bases that match TRBD1. The specimen sequenced was peripheral blood. The CDR3 protein: CASSFDRAETQYF. The DNA reads TGCGCCAGCAGCTTCGACAGGGCCGAGACCCAGTACTTC.